The 20 T cell receptor beta chains given below trace back to one sample, sequenced in a study of blood T cell repertoires in COVID-19. Method: immunoSEQ multiplex PCR; TCRdb's copy keeps in-frame clones and lacks some. The sample yields 55,000 to 70,000 clones, about nine tenths seen once. Sequenced material: peripheral blood. The receptors were sampled from a woman between 70 and 85 years old with active COVID-19.

The chain has TRBV30 and TRBJ2-7; TRBD2 matches at 11 bases. J gave up 6 bases and V 2 bases, and 9 bases lay outside the gene matches. The V gene's germline CDR1 is GTSNPN and CDR2 SVGIG (reference sequence). The CDR3 is 15 residues long. CDR3 in DNA: TGTGCCTGGAGTCAACTAGCGGGAGTGAATCGCGAGCAGTACTTC. It translates to CAWSQLAGVNREQYF.

The J gene is TRBJ2-7, the V gene TRBV14; 7 positions match TRBD2. With V trimmed by 4 bases and J by 5 bases, 11 bases remained unmatched. The CDR3 sequence is 15 residues long. Germline V gene data show CDR1 as SGHDN and CDR2 as FVKESK. The CDR3, as DNA: TGTGCCAGCAGCCCGCATTGGGAGGGGTCCCACGAGCAGTACTTC. Translation: CASSPHWEGSHEQYF.

This chain uses TRBV29-1 with TRBJ2-3; maybe TRBD1 (6 bases). Germline CDR1 SQVTM, CDR2 ANQGSEA. V was clipped by 5 bases and J by 9 bases, with 9 bases between them. CDR3 length: 10 residues. The CDR3 DNA is TGCAGCGTTTTCGACAGGACGCAGTATTTT. Its translation is CSVFDRTQYF.

The chain joins TRBV27 to TRBJ1-5; the D is unclear. The CDR3 has 17 residues. Germline V gene sequence: CDR1 MNHEY, CDR2 SMNVEV (reference sequence). The V and J ends lost 3 bases and 5 bases respectively, with 20 bases between them. Written as DNA, the CDR3 is TGTGCCAGCAGTTTGCGGTCGGGGAGCCCTGCTGATCAGCCCCAGCATTTT. This encodes CASSLRSGSPADQPQHF.

This chain links TRBV6-4 with TRBJ2-1, with TRBD2 matching over 11 bases. Germline V gene sequence: CDR1 MRHNA, CDR2 SNTAGT. J was trimmed by 3 bases and V by 0 bases; bases with no gene match: 1. This CDR3 contains 16 residues. The CDR3 protein is CASSDSTSGDYNEQFF. The CDR3 region has the DNA TGTGCCAGCAGTGACTCGACTAGCGGGGACTACAATGAGCAGTTCTTC.

V usage is TRBV27 and J usage is TRBJ2-3; TRBD2 is a possible D gene (6 bases). The CDR3 is 14 residues long. Germline V gives CDR1 MNHEY, CDR2 SMNVEV (reference sequence). Trimming took 2 bases from V and 2 from J, leaving 8 bases between them. The CDR3 DNA reads as TGTGCCAGCAGTTTAGGAGGGAACACAGATACGCAGTATTTT. It translates to CASSLGGNTDTQYF.

The rearrangement uses TRBV14 and TRBJ2-1; 9 bases align to TRBD2. CDR1 SGHDN and CDR2 FVKESK come from the germline V gene. CDR3 length equals 18 residues. V lost 2 bases to trimming and J lost 9 bases; unmatched junction nucleotides: 17. The CDR3 nucleotides are TGTGCCAGCAGCCAAAATTTGAGTAGCGGGAGAGCTTGGGGTGAGCAGTTCTTC. This gives the protein CASSQNLSSGRAWGEQFF. Full variable domain (remainder filled in from reference TRBV14 and TRBJ2-1): EAGVTQFPSHSVIEKGQTVTLRCDPISGHDNLYWYRRVMGKEIKFLLHFVKESKQDESGMPNNRFLAERTGGTYSTLKVQPAELEDSGVYFCASSQNLSSGRAWGEQFFGPGTRLTVL.

J is TRBJ2-5 and V is TRBV7-9; 7 nucleotides agree with TRBD1. V was clipped by 5 bases and J by 3 bases; unmatched bases: 6. Germline V gene lookup returns CDR1 SEHNR and CDR2 FQNEAQ (reference sequence). The CDR3 runs to 14 residues. The CDR3 bases are TGTGCCAGCAGCCCAGACAGGGCAGAAGAGACCCAGTACTTC. Translating gives CASSPDRAEETQYF. The full variable domain, in which reference TRBV7-9 and TRBJ2-5 provide the parts outside the CDR3, is DTGVSQNPRHKITKRGQNVTFRCDPISEHNRLYWYRQTLGQGPEFLTYFQNEAQLEKSRLLSDRFSAERPKGSFSTLEIQRTEQGDSAMYLCASSPDRAEETQYFGPGTRLLVL.

The chain links TRBV5-1 to TRBJ2-5, with 7 bases fitting TRBD1. The CDR3 loop spans 15 amino acids. The germline V gene has CDR1 SGHRS and CDR2 YFSETQ. The trim removed 4 bases at V and 1 base at J, leaving 7 bases unmatched. The CDR3 sequence is CASSGQEPSQETQYF. The CDR3 DNA is TGCGCCAGCAGCGGACAGGAACCTTCCCAAGAGACCCAGTACTTC.

Notes on this clone: Other DNA sequences within the sample encode an identical CDR3. This sequence joins TRBV7-9 and TRBJ2-7; 9 bases map to TRBD1. This CDR3 contains 15 residues. Germline V lookup: CDR1 SEHNR, CDR2 FQNEAQ (reference sequence). V lost 6 bases and J lost 0; bases outside the gene matches: 6. CDR3 protein: CASSLQGALSYEQYF. Here the CDR3 DNA reads TGTGCCAGCAGTTTACAGGGGGCCCTCTCCTACGAGCAGTACTTC.

This clone appeared a few times. V usage is TRBV11-2 and J usage is TRBJ2-7; D is ambiguous. CDR3 length: 11 amino acids. Germline V gene lookup returns CDR1 SGHAT and CDR2 FQNNGV. Trimming cost V 4 bases and J 3 bases, with 4 bases left between them. The CDR3 DNA reads as TGTGCCAGCAGCTCTTACTACGAGCAGTACTTC. It encodes CASSSYYEQYF. Filled out from reference TRBV11-2 and TRBJ2-7, the complete variable domain reads EAGVAQSPRYKIIEKRQSVAFWCNPISGHATLYWYQQILGQGPKLLIQFQNNGVVDDSQLPKDRFSAERLKGVDSTLKIQPAKLEDSAVYLCASSSYYEQYFGPGTRLTVT.

This sequence joins TRBV19 and TRBJ1-5; the match to TRBD1 covers 7 bases. This CDR3 comprises 14 residues. V trimming: 7 bases; J trimming: 10 bases; junction bases outside the gene matches: 13. Germline CDR1 is LNHDA and CDR2 is SQIVND (reference sequence). The CDR3 nucleotides read TGTGCCAGTACCCGAGGACAGGAGCCCCTTCCCCAGCATTTT. It translates to CASTRGQEPLPQHF.

DNA for the CDR3: TGTGCCAGCAGCCAAGGACTCCCTGTCATCTACAATGAGCAGTTCTTC. Translating it yields CASSQGLPVIYNEQFF. The chain joins TRBV3-1 (or the pseudogene TRBV3-2) to TRBJ2-1; D remains unclear. Trimming removed 1 base from V and 3 bases from J, with 13 bases in between. From germline, CDR1 is LGHDT and CDR2 YNNKEL (reference sequence). The CDR3 consists of 16 residues.

In nucleotides, the CDR3 is TGCGCCAGCAGTGTCAGGGCTGGAAACACCATATATTTT. Translated: CASSVRAGNTIYF. The V call is TRBV10-2, the J call TRBJ1-3; perhaps TRBD1 as D (5 bases). V was clipped by 4 bases and J by 2 bases, with 6 bases between them. Germline CDR1 reads WSHSY; CDR2 reads SAAADI. This CDR3 is 13 amino acids long.

The gene calls are TRBV6-5 and TRBJ1-1; possible D gene TRBD1, 5 bases. CDR3 size: 13 residues. Trimming left V 10 bases short and J 3 bases short, with 15 bases between. Germline V lookup: CDR1 MNHEY, CDR2 SVGAGI. The CDR3 sequence: CATRRRVDTEAFF. CDR3 DNA: TGTGCCACCCGTCGCAGGGTCGACACTGAAGCTTTCTTT.

Note on this clone: Within the sample, other DNA sequences also encode this same CDR3. The gene calls are TRBV5-1 and TRBJ1-1, with D possibly TRBD1 on 5 matching bases. V was cut by 0 bases and J by 1 base, with 7 bases left in between. This CDR3 is 14 amino acids long. Germline V gene sequence: CDR1 SGHRS, CDR2 YFSETQ. The CDR3 DNA follows: TGCGCCAGCAGCTTGGCGCAGGGGAACACTGAAGCTTTCTTT. Amino acid sequence: CASSLAQGNTEAFF.

This chain joins TRBV5-8 and TRBJ2-5, with no clear D. The CDR3 contains 15 residues. The V end was cut by 2 bases, the J end by 3 bases, with 14 bases between. Germline loops: CDR1 SGHTS, CDR2 YDEGEE. The CDR3 DNA sequence: TGTGCCAGCAGCTTAGGTACAGTAAGAGAAGAGACCCAGTACTTC. Protein: CASSLGTVREETQYF.

CDR3 region: CASAKGLAGGYEQFF. DNA of the CDR3: TGTGCCAGTGCGAAGGGACTAGCGGGAGGGTATGAGCAGTTCTTC. The gene calls are TRBV19 and TRBJ2-1, with 16 bases identical to TRBD2. CDR1 LNHDA and CDR2 SQIVND come from the germline V gene (reference sequence). V was clipped by 8 bases and J by 8 bases; unmatched bases: 6. The CDR3 is 15 residues long.

The chain joins TRBV5-1 to TRBJ1-1; possible D gene TRBD1, 6 bases. The CDR3 spans 14 residues. Germline CDR1 is SGHRS and CDR2 is YFSETQ. V was shortened by 4 bases and J by 0 bases, with 10 bases between the two germline ends. CDR3: CASSLDRMNTEAFF. CDR3 sequence (DNA): TGCGCCAGCAGCCTCGACAGGATGAACACTGAAGCTTTCTTT.

The CDR3 sequence is CASSQGARDEKLFF. In DNA, the CDR3 is TGTGCCAGTAGCCAGGGGGCGCGAGATGAAAAACTGTTTTTT. The chain combines TRBV19 with TRBJ1-4, with 8 bases fitting TRBD1. Trimming took 6 bases from V and 6 from J; bases not matched to a gene: 6. Germline V lookup: CDR1 LNHDA, CDR2 SQIVND (reference sequence). The CDR3 consists of 14 residues.